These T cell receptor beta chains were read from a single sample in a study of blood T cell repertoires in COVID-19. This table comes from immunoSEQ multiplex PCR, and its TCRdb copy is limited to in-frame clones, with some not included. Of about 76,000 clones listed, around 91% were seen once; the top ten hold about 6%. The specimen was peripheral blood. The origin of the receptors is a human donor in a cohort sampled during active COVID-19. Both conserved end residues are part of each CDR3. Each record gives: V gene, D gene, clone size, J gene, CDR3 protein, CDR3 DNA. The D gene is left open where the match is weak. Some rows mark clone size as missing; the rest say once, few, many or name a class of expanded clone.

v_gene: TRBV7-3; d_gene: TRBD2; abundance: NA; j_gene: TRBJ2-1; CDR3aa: CASSFQAGTYNEQFF; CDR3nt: TGTGCCAGCAGCTTTCAAGCGGGGACCTACAATGAGCAGTTCTTC
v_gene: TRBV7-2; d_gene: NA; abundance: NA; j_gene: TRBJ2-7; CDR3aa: CASSLNLYEQYF; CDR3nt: TGTGCCAGCAGCTTAAACTTGTACGAGCAGTACTTC
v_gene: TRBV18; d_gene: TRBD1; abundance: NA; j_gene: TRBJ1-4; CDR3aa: CASSPFGQGAPTNEKLFF; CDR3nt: TGTGCCAGCTCACCATTTGGACAGGGGGCCCCCACTAATGAAAAACTGTTTTTT
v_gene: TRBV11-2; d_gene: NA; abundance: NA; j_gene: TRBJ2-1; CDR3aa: CASSLGGLSYNEQFF; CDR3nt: TGTGCCAGCAGCCTCGGGGGACTCTCCTACAATGAGCAGTTCTTC
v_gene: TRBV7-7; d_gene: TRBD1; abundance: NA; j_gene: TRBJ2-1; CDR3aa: CASSLGTASPGEQFF; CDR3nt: TGTGCTAGCAGCTTAGGGACAGCCTCTCCGGGTGAGCAGTTCTTC
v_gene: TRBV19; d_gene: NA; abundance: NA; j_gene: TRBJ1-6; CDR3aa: CASSIGASIKNSPLHF; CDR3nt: TGTGCCAGTAGTATAGGGGCGAGTATAAAGAATTCACCCCTCCACTTT
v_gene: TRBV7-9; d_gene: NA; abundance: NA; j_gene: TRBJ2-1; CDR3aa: CASSLGASEQFF; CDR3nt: TGTGCCAGCAGCTTAGGAGCGAGCGAGCAGTTCTTC
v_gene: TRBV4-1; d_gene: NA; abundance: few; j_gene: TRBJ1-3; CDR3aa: CASSQDKDNPRNTIYF; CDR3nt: TGCGCCAGCAGCCAAGATAAGGACAACCCGCGAAACACCATATATTTT
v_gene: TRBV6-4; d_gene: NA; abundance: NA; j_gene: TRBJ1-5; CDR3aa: CASSVDLTQPQHF; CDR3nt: TGTGCCAGCAGTGTGGACTTGACGCAGCCCCAGCATTTT
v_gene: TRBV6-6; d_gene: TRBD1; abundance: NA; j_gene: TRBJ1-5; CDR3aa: CASSDLTGKEPQHF; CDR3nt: TGTGCCAGCAGTGATTTGACAGGGAAGGAGCCCCAGCATTTT
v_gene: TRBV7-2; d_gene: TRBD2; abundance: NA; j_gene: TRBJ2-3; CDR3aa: CASSFGLAGVDTQYF; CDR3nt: TGTGCCAGCAGCTTCGGACTAGCGGGGGTTGATACGCAGTATTTT
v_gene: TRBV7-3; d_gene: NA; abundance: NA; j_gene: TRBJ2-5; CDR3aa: CASSLTPGETQYF; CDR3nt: TGTGCCAGCAGCTTAACCCCCGGGGAGACCCAGTACTTC
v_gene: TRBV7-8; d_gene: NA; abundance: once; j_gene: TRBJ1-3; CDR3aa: CASSPVWAEIGNTIYF; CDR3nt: TGTGCCAGCAGCCCGGTTTGGGCAGAAATAGGAAACACCATATATTTT
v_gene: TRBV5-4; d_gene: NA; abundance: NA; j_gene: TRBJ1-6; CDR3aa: CASSLDRVNSPLHF; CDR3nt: TGTGCCAGCAGCTTGGACAGGGTAAATTCACCCCTCCACTTT
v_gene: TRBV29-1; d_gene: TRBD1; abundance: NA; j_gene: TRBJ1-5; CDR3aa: CSVRTGLGNQPQHF; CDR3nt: TGCAGCGTCAGGACAGGGCTTGGCAATCAGCCCCAGCATTTT
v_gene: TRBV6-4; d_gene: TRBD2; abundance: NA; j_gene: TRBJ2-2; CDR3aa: CASSGAGGEAGELFF; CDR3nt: TGTGCCAGCAGCGGAGCGGGGGGAGAGGCCGGGGAGCTGTTTTTT
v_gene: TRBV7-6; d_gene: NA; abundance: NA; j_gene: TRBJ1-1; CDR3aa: CASSSSMNTEAFF; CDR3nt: TGTGCCAGCAGCTCCTCTATGAACACTGAAGCTTTCTTT